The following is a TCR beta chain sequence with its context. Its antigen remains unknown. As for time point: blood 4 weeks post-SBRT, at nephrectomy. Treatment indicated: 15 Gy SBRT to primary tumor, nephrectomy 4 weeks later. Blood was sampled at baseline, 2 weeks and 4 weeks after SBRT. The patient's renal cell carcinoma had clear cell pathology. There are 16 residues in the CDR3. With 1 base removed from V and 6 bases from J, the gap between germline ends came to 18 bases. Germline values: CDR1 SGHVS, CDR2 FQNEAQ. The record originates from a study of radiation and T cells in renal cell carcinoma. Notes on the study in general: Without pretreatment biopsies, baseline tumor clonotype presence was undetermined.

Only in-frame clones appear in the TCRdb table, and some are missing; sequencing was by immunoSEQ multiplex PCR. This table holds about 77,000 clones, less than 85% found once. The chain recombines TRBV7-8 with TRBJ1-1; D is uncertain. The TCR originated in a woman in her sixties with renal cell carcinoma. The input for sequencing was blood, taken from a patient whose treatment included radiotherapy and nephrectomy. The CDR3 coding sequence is TGTGCCAGCAGCTTAGGAAAGACCACAGCCGGGCCTGAAGCTTTCTTT. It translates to CASSLGKTTAGPEAFF.